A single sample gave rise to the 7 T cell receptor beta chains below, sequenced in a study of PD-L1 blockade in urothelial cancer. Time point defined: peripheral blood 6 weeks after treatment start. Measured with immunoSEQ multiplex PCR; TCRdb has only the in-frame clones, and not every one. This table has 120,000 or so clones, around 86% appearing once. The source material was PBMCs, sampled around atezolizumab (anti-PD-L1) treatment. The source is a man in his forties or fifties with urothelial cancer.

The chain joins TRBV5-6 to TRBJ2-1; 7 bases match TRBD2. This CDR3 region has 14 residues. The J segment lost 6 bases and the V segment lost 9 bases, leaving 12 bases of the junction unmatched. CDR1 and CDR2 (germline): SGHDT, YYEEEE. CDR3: CATTRGRAPNEQFF. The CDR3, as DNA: TGTGCCACCACCCGGGGGAGGGCCCCCAATGAGCAGTTCTTC.

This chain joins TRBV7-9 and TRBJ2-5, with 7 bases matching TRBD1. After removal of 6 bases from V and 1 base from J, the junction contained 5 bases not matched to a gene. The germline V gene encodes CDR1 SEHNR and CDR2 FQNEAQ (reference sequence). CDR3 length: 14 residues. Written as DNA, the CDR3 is TGTGCCAGCAGTTACCCAGGGGGCCAAGAGACCCAGTACTTC. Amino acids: CASSYPGGQETQYF.

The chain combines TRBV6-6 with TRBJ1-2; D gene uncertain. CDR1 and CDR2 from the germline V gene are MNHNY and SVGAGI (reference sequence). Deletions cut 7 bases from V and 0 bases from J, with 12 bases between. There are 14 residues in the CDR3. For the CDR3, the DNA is TGTGCCAGCACCGGTGGTCCCTCTAACTATGGCTACACCTTC. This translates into CASTGGPSNYGYTF.

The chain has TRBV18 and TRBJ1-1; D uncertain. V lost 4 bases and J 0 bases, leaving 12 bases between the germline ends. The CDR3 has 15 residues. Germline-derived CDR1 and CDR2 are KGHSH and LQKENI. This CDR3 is CASSQDSSMNTEAFF. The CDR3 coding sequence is TGTGCCAGCTCACAGGATAGCTCCATGAACACTGAAGCTTTCTTT.

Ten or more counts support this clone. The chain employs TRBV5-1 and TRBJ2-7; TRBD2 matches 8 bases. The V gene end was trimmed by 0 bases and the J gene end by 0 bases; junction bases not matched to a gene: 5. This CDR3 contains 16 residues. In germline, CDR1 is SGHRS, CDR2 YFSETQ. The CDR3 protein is CASSLASGLSSYEQYF. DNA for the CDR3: TGCGCCAGCAGCTTGGCTAGCGGGCTTAGCTCCTACGAGCAGTACTTC.

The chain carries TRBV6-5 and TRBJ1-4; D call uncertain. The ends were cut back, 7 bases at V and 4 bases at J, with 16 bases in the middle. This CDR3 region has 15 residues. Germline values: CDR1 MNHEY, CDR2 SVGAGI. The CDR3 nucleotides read TGTGCCAGCAAAAGAAGCGGGGTAGTTAATGAAAAACTGTTTTTT. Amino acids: CASKRSGVVNEKLFF.

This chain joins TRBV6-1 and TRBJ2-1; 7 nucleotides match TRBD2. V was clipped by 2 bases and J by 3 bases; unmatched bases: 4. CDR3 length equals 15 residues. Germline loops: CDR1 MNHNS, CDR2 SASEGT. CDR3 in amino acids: CASSERGGNYNEQFF. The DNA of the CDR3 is TGTGCCAGCAGTGAAAGGGGAGGGAACTACAATGAGCAGTTCTTC.